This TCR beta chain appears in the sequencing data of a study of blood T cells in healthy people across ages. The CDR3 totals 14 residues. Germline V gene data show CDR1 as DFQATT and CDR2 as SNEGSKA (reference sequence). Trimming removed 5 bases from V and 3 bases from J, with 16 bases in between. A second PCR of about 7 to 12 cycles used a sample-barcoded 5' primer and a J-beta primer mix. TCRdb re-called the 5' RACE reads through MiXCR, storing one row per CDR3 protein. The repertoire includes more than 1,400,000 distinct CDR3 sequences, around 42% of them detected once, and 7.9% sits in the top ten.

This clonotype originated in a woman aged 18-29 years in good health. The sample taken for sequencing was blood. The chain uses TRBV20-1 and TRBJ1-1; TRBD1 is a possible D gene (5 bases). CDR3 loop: CSAPRGHKYTEAFF. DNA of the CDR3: TGCAGTGCTCCTCGCGGACACAAATACACTGAAGCTTTCTTT.